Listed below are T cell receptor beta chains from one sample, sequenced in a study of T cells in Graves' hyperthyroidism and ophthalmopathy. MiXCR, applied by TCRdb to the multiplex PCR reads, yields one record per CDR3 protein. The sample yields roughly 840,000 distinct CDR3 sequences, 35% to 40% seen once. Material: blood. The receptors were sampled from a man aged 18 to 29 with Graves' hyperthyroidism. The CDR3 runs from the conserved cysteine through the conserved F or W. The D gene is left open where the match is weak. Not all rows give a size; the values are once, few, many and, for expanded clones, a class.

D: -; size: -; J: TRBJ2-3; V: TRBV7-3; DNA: TGCGCCAGCAGCTACAGGGAAGATACGCAGTATTTT; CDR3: CASSYREDTQYF
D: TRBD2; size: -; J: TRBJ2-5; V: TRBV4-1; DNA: TGCGCCAGCAGCCAAGAATTGGGGAGGACTAGCGGGGGGGCCCAGTACTTC; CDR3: CASSQELGRTSGGAQYF
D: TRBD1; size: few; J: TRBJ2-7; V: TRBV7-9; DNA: TGTGCCAGCAGCCCGACAGGGTCTGACGAGCAGTACTTC; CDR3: CASSPTGSDEQYF
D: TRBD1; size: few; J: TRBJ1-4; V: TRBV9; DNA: TGTGCCAGCGGACAGGGCGGGAGTGAAAAACTGTTTTTT; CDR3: CASGQGGSEKLFF
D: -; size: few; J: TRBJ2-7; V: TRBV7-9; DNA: TGTGCCAGCAGCCGATGGCGGACTGACCTTTCCTACGAGCAGTACTTC; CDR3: CASSRWRTDLSYEQYF
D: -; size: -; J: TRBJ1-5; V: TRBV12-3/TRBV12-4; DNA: TGTGCCAGCAGTTTCACGAATCAGCCCCAGCATTTT; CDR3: CASSFTNQPQHF
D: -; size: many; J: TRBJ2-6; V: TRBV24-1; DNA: TGTGCCACCAGTGATCGGACCCCCGGGGCCAACGTCCTGACTTTC; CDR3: CATSDRTPGANVLTF
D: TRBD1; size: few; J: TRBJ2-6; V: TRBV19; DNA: TGTGCCAGTACCCCGGGACAGGGGGTACCCGGGGCCAACGTCCTGACTTTC; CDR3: CASTPGQGVPGANVLTF
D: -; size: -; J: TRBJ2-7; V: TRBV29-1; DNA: TGCAGCTTGGGGACCCCAGATGAGTACTTC; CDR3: CSLGTPDEYF
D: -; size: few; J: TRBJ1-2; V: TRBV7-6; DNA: TGTGCCAGCAGCCCGTTAGGCCCGGGGAACGGCTACACCTTC; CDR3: CASSPLGPGNGYTF
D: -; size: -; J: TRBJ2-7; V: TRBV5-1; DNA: TGCGCCAGCAGCCCGGGACATACCCGACAATACGAGCAGTACTTC; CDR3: CASSPGHTRQYEQYF
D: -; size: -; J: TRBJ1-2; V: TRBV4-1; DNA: TGCGCCAGCAGCCAAGAAGGCCCAGGCTTCTATGGCTACACCTTC; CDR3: CASSQEGPGFYGYTF
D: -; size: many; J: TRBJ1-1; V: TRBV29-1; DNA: TGCAGCGCCCCGAGGGGAGGGAGGGACACTGAAGCTTTCTTT; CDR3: CSAPRGGRDTEAFF
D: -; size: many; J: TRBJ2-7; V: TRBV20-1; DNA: TGCAGTGCTAGGGACAGTACCTACGAGCAGTACTTC; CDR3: CSARDSTYEQYF
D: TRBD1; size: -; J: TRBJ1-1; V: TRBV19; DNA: TGTGCCAGTAGTATATCGGAGGGGGCATCGGCTGAAGCTTTCTTT; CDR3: CASSISEGASAEAFF
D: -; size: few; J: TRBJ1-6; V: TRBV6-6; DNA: TGTGCCAGCAGAGTACAGGATTCCTATAATTCACCCCTCCACTTT; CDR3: CASRVQDSYNSPLHF
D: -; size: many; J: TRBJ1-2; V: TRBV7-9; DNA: TGTGCCAGCAGCCAGGACGGATACTATGGCTACACCTTC; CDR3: CASSQDGYYGYTF
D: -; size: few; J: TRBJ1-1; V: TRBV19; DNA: TGTGCCAGTAGTTGGGGAACAGGGCGAGAAACTGAAGCTTTCTTT; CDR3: CASSWGTGRETEAFF
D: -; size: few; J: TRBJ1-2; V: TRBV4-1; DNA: TGCGCCAGCAGCCAAGGGACACCCGATCTTGGCTACACCTTC; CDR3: CASSQGTPDLGYTF
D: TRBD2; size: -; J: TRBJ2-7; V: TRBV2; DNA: TGTGCCAGCAGGGGTGCCCGGGGCGGGGGCGAGCAGTACTTC; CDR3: CASRGARGGGEQYF
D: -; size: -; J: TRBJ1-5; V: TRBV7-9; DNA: TGTGCCAGCAGCTTAGGTTCCGAGACCCAGCATTTT; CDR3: CASSLGSETQHF
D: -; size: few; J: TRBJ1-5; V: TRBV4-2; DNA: TGTGCCAGCAGCCAAGATTTTTTCCAGCCCCAGCATTTT; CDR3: CASSQDFFQPQHF
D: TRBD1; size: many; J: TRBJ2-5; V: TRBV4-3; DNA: TGCGCCAGCAGCCAAGGGACAGGGGCCCAAGAGACCCAGTACTTC; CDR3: CASSQGTGAQETQYF
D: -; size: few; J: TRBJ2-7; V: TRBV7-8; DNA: TGTGCCAGCAGCTTACCTCGGGACACCCTCTCCTACGAGCAGTACTTC; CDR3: CASSLPRDTLSYEQYF
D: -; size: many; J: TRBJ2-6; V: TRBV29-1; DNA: TGCAGCGTTGTATTAGGCGACACCACCTTCTCTGGGGCCAACGTCCTGACTTTC; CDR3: CSVVLGDTTFSGANVLTF
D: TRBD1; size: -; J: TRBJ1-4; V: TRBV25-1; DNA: TGTGCCAGCAGTGAGGAGCACAGGGGAGGGGAAAAACTGTTTTTT; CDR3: CASSEEHRGGEKLFF
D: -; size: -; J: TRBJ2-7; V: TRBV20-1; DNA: TGCAGCGCTAGTCGGCCCGAGGCCCGAGCCGGTCTTGAGCAGTACTTC; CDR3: CSASRPEARAGLEQYF
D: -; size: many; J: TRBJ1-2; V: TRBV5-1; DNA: TGCGCCAGCAGCTTGGGAGAACCAGGGACCTATGGCTACACCTTC; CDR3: CASSLGEPGTYGYTF
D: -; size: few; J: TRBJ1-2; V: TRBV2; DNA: TGTGCCAGCAGTTTCTTGGGGGCTCATGGCTACACCTTC; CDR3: CASSFLGAHGYTF
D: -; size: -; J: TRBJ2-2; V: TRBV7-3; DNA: TGTGCCAGCAGCTCCGCTTCCGGTGGCACCGGGGAGCTGTTTTTT; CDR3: CASSSASGGTGELFF
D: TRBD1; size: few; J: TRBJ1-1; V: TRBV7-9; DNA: TGTGCCAGCAGCCAAGATGCGGGACAGGGGAGCACTGAAGCTTTCTTT; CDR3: CASSQDAGQGSTEAFF
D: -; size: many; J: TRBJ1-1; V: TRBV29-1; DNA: TGCAGCGTTGACAGACAGAACACTGAAGCTTTCTTT; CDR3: CSVDRQNTEAFF
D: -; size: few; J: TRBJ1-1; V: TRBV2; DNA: TGTGCCAGCATCTCACCAATCGGCAGCAACACTGAAGCTTTCTTT; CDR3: CASISPIGSNTEAFF
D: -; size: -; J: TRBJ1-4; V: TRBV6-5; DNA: TGTGCCAGCAGTACAGAGTCAGTGGGGAAGAGAGAAAAACTGTTTTTT; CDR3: CASSTESVGKREKLFF
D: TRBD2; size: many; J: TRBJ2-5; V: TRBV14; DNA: TGTGCCAGCAGCCAAGGGACTAGCGGGAGTATGGAGACCCAGTACTTC; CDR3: CASSQGTSGSMETQYF
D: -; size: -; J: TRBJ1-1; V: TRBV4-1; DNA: TGCGCCAGCAGCCAGGGGGACGGCTTCGGTCGAGCTTTCTTT; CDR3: CASSQGDGFGRAFF
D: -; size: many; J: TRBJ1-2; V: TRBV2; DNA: TGTGCCTTAGCGACACGCCTCGACTATGGCTACACCTTC; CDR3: CALATRLDYGYTF
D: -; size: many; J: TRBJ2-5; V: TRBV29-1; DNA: TGCAGCGTCGCTAAAGAGACCCAGTACTTC; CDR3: CSVAKETQYF
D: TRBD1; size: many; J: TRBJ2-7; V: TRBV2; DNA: TGTGCCAGCAGTGACGGGACAGGCGGTGAGCAGTACTTC; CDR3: CASSDGTGGEQYF
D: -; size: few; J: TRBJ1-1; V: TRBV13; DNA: TGTGCCAGCAGCTACGGGGGGGCTACCTCTGAAGCTTTCTTT; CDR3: CASSYGGATSEAFF
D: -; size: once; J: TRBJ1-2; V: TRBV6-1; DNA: TGTGCCACCAGTGTAGGGAAAGGGTATGGCTACACCTTC; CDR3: CATSVGKGYGYTF
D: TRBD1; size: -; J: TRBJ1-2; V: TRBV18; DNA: TGTGCCAGCTCACCTCGGGACAGTTTGACGTATGGCTACACCTTC; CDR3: CASSPRDSLTYGYTF
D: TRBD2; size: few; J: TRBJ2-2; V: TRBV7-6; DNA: TGTGCCAGCAGCACGGGACTACTCACCGGGGAGCTGTTTTTT; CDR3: CASSTGLLTGELFF
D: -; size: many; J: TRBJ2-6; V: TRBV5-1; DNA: TGCGCCAGCAGCTACGGGGGCTCTGGGGCCAACGTCCTGACTTTC; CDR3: CASSYGGSGANVLTF
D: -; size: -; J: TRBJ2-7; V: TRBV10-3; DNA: TGTGCCATCAGTGAGGGCGGCCCGAGCTCCTACGAGCAGTACTTC; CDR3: CAISEGGPSSYEQYF
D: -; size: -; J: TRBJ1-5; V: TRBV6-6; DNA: TGTGCCAGCACAGACCTCAAGGGGGCCCAGCATTTT; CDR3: CASTDLKGAQHF
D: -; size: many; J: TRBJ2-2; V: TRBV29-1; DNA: TGCAGCGGGGAGTGGCGCACCGGGGAGCTGTTTTTT; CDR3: CSGEWRTGELFF
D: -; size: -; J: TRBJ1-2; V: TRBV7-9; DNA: TGTGCCAGCAGACAGGATGACTATGGCTACACCTTC; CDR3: CASRQDDYGYTF
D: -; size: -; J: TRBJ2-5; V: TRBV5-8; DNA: TGTGCCAGCAGCGCGACGGTCGGCCGACAAGAGACCCAGTACTTC; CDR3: CASSATVGRQETQYF